This TCR beta chain emerged from a study of blood T cell repertoires in COVID-19. For the study at large: The United States, Italy and Spain were the sources of the acute and convalescent COVID-19 samples.

The CDR3 is made up of 13 amino acids. Method: immunoSEQ multiplex PCR; TCRdb's copy keeps in-frame clones and lacks some. The sample holds tens of thousands of clones, approximately 80% seen once. Sequenced sample: peripheral blood. The J gene is TRBJ2-7, the V gene TRBV21-1; the table assigns TRBD1, which was not confirmed against the DNA. TRBV21-1 is a recognized pseudogene. The receptor's source is a man between 65 and 85 years old with acute or convalescent COVID-19. DNA for the CDR3: TGTGCCAGCAATAGGGACAGGAGAGACGAGCAGTACTTC. As protein: CASNRDRRDEQYF.